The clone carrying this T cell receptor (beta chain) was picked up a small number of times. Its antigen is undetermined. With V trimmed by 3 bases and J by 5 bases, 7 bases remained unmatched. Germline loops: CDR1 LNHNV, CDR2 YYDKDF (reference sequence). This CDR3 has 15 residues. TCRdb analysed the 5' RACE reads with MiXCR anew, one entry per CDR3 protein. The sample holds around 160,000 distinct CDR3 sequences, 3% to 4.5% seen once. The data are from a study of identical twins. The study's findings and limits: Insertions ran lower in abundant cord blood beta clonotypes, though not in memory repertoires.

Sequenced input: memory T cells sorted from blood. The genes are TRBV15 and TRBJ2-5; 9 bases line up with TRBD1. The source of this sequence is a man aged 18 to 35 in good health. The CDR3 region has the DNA TGTGCCACCAGCAGGGCAACCGGGACAGGGGAGACCCAGTACTTC. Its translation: CATSRATGTGETQYF.